These T cell receptor beta chains were read from a single sample in a study of tumor-infiltrating lymphocytes in localized non-small cell lung cancer. TCRdb's table, derived via immunoSEQ multiplex PCR, lists solely in-frame clones and lacks some. The data contain 21,000 or so clones, 73% of them singletons. Sample: lung tumor tissue. The origin of the receptors is a human donor with non-small cell lung cancer. Each CDR3 is given with its conserved first and last residue. The D gene is left open where the match is weak. For some rows the clone size is stated as once, few or many, or as a class when expanded; others skip it.

>NA|NA|TRBJ2-5|TRBV4-2
TGTGCCAGCAGCCAAGATCAAGGGATCCAAGAGACCCAGTACTTC
CASSQDQGIQETQYF
>NA|NA|TRBJ2-3|TRBV5-6
TGTGCCAGCAGCTTGCTTACGGATAGCACAGATACGCAGTATTTT
CASSLLTDSTDTQYF
>NA|NA|TRBJ2-2|TRBV5-6
TGTGCCAGCAGCCTAATGATTTCAGGGGAGTCAGGGGAGCTGTTTTTT
CASSLMISGESGELFF
>NA|NA|TRBJ1-3|TRBV7-2
TGTGCCAGCAGCTTAGACACCATATATTTT
CASSLDTIYF
>NA|NA|TRBJ1-1|TRBV30
TGTGCCTGGAACAAGAACACTGAAGCTTTCTTT
CAWNKNTEAFF
>NA|few|TRBJ2-2|TRBV12-5
TGTGCTAGTAATAAGGGACTGACAAACACCGGGGAGCTGTTTTTT
CASNKGLTNTGELFF
>TRBD1|NA|TRBJ2-2|TRBV10-3
TGTGCCATCAGTTCTCAATTCCCCGGGACAGGGTACACCGGGGAGCTGTTTTTT
CAISSQFPGTGYTGELFF
>NA|large|TRBJ2-5|TRBV6-6
TGTGCCAGCAGTTACTCTTCCGAGACCCAGTACTTC
CASSYSSETQYF
>TRBD2|NA|TRBJ2-3|TRBV29-1
TGCAGCGTTGATCCTGCGGGGGGACGGGCTACGCAGTATTTT
CSVDPAGGRATQYF
>NA|few|TRBJ1-1|TRBV5-1
TGCGCCAGCAGCTTGGGACTTAACACTGAAGCTTTCTTT
CASSLGLNTEAFF
>TRBD1|NA|TRBJ2-3|TRBV30
TGTGCCTGGAGAGATACCGGGACAGCCCCAGATACGCAGTATTTT
CAWRDTGTAPDTQYF
>NA|NA|TRBJ2-1|TRBV4-3
TGCGCCAGCAGCCACCCCACGGGTATTGGGAACAATGAGCAGTTCTTC
CASSHPTGIGNNEQFF
>NA|few|TRBJ1-2|TRBV7-2
TGTGCCAGCAGCATAAGCAGGGAGCTTATATATGGCTACACCTTC
CASSISRELIYGYTF
>NA|NA|TRBJ2-3|TRBV7-9
TGTGCCAGCAGCTTGTCCCCTAGCACAGATACGCAGTATTTT
CASSLSPSTDTQYF
>TRBD1|NA|TRBJ2-3|TRBV10-3
TGTGCCATCAGCACCGGGACAGGGAGCACAGATACGCAGTATTTT
CAISTGTGSTDTQYF
>NA|NA|TRBJ2-2|TRBV5-8
TGTGCCAGCAGCTCCACACCCAGGAACACCGGGGAGCTGTTTTTT
CASSSTPRNTGELFF
>NA|NA|TRBJ2-7|TRBV12-5
TGTGCTAGTGGTCTTCTCCAGGGGGGAGGGACCTACGAGCAGTACTTC
CASGLLQGGGTYEQYF
>NA|NA|TRBJ1-1|TRBV2
TGTGCCAGCAGACAGGGTGACATGAACACTGAAGCTTTCTTT
CASRQGDMNTEAFF
>NA|NA|TRBJ1-1|TRBV6-5
TGTGCCAGCAACCTCGGGCGGGACACTGAAGCTTTCTTT
CASNLGRDTEAFF
>NA|NA|TRBJ1-3|TRBV6-6
TGTGCCAGCAGTTACTCGATGGTAGGAGAAGGAAACACCATATATTTT
CASSYSMVGEGNTIYF
>TRBD1|NA|TRBJ1-1|TRBV9
TGTGCCAGCAGCCAGGGGACAGGGGGAGGTACTGAAGCTTTCTTT
CASSQGTGGGTEAFF
>NA|NA|TRBJ2-7|TRBV7-9
TGTGCCAGCAGCGTAGATGGGACGGCCGTTAAGCAGTACTTC
CASSVDGTAVKQYF
>TRBD2|NA|TRBJ2-1|TRBV7-3
TGTGCCAGCAGCGAGTTTCGAAGCGGGGGGGAGCAGTTCTTC
CASSEFRSGGEQFF
>TRBD2|NA|TRBJ2-2|TRBV10-3
TGTGCCATCAGTGCCCTCCTCCGGACTAGCGGCTCGACCGGGGAGCTGTTTTTT
CAISALLRTSGSTGELFF
>NA|NA|TRBJ2-1|TRBV7-3
TGTGCCAGCAGCTTCATAGCTAGCTCCTACAATGAGCAGTTCTTC
CASSFIASSYNEQFF
>NA|NA|TRBJ2-1|TRBV5-4
TGTGCCAGCAGCTTGGTCGCTAGGCAGGGTGAGCAGTTCTTC
CASSLVARQGEQFF
>NA|NA|TRBJ1-1|TRBV7-2
TGTGCCAGCAGCTTAGCGCAGGGTAACCTGAACACTGAAGCTTTCTTT
CASSLAQGNLNTEAFF
>NA|NA|TRBJ1-6|TRBV27
TGTGCCAGCAGTTTAAAATTACCAGGAGGCTCCTATAATTCACCCCTCCACTTT
CASSLKLPGGSYNSPLHF
>NA|NA|TRBJ2-7|TRBV7-6
TGTGCCAGCAGCTTAGCGGGCAGTGCCAGCCAAAGGGGCGAGCAGTACTTC
CASSLAGSASQRGEQYF
>TRBD1|NA|TRBJ1-5|TRBV5-4
TGTGCCAGCAGCCCCGGGACAGGGTACGGTCAGCCCCAGCATTTT
CASSPGTGYGQPQHF
>NA|few|TRBJ2-3|TRBV30
TGTGCCTGGGCGAGGATCGCTAGCACAGATACGCAGTATTTT
CAWARIASTDTQYF
>TRBD1|NA|TRBJ1-1|TRBV9
TGTGCCAGCAGCGCCCGGACCGGGACAGAGTTGAACACTGAAGCTTTCTTT
CASSARTGTELNTEAFF
>TRBD2|NA|TRBJ2-1|TRBV11-2
TGTGCCAGCGGGCTCGGGGCTAGCGGATACAATGAGCAGTTCTTC
CASGLGASGYNEQFF
>NA|NA|TRBJ1-5|TRBV7-2
TGTGCCAGCAGCTTAGCCTACCAGACAGGAAGGGGCAATCAGCCCCAGCATTTT
CASSLAYQTGRGNQPQHF
>NA|NA|TRBJ1-1|TRBV30
TGTGCCTGGAGCCCCGGGTTGAACACTGAAGCTTTCTTT
CAWSPGLNTEAFF
>NA|NA|TRBJ2-7|TRBV30
TGTGCCTGGAGAGCGATGACGGGGTCCGCCTACGAGCAGTACTTC
CAWRAMTGSAYEQYF
>TRBD2|NA|TRBJ2-7|TRBV7-2
TGTGCCAGCCGCCCCGCCGGGGCTAGCGGGAGTAATTCCGAGCAGTACTTC
CASRPAGASGSNSEQYF
>NA|NA|TRBJ2-3|TRBV7-9
TGTGCCAGCAGCCAACAGGATTTGTCAGATACGCAGTATTTT
CASSQQDLSDTQYF
>NA|few|TRBJ2-1|TRBV9
TGTGCCAGCAGCGTAGCGTCGGGGACCTCCAATGAGCAGTTCTTC
CASSVASGTSNEQFF
>NA|once|TRBJ2-1|TRBV6-6
TGTGCCAGCAGTTACGACGGGATAGGAAATGAGCAGTTCTTC
CASSYDGIGNEQFF
>NA|few|TRBJ1-2|TRBV2
TGTGCCAGCAGGGATGATAATACTAACTATGGCTACACCTTC
CASRDDNTNYGYTF
>NA|NA|TRBJ1-6|TRBV19
TGTGCCACTGGGGAAACCTCCTATAATTCACCCCTCCACTTT
CATGETSYNSPLHF
>NA|NA|TRBJ2-2|TRBV4-2
TGTGCCAGCAGCCCTACAGTCTCGAACACCGGGGAGCTGTTTTTT
CASSPTVSNTGELFF
>TRBD2|NA|TRBJ2-7|TRBV6-5
TGTGCCAGCAGACTAGCGGGGTCTCTCGAGCAGTACTTC
CASRLAGSLEQYF
>TRBD1|NA|TRBJ2-7|TRBV6-6
TGTGCCAGCAGTCCCCGGACAGGTCACTACGAGCAGTACTTC
CASSPRTGHYEQYF
>NA|NA|TRBJ1-3|TRBV2
TGTGCCAGCAGGGCGCAGGACACCATATATTTT
CASRAQDTIYF
>NA|few|TRBJ1-2|TRBV6-6
TGTGCCAGCAGTTACTCGCCGGGGCAGGGAGATGGCTACACCTTC
CASSYSPGQGDGYTF
>NA|NA|TRBJ2-7|TRBV5-1
TGCGCCAGCAGCTTCCACATTTCCTACGAGCAGTACTTC
CASSFHISYEQYF
>NA|NA|TRBJ2-3|TRBV2
TGTGCCAGCAGTACCTATGCAGATACGCAGTATTTT
CASSTYADTQYF
>NA|NA|TRBJ2-4|TRBV5-6
TGTGCCAGCGCCCGGAGGGCAACCAAAAACATTCAGTACTTC
CASARRATKNIQYF
>TRBD1|NA|TRBJ1-2|TRBV5-1
TGCGCCAGCAGCTTGGAAGGGACAGGGGAAGGCTACACCTTC
CASSLEGTGEGYTF
>TRBD1|NA|TRBJ1-4|TRBV7-2
TGTGCCAGCAGCACAGGACAGGTCTTAGGAGGGGAAAAACTGTTTTTT
CASSTGQVLGGEKLFF
>TRBD1|NA|TRBJ2-5|TRBV10-2
TGCGCCAGCACCAAGGGGAACAGGGGGGCAGGAGAGACCCAGTACTTC
CASTKGNRGAGETQYF
>NA|NA|TRBJ2-3|TRBV6-5
TGTGCCAGCACCTCTCCGGGCACAGATACGCAGTATTTT
CASTSPGTDTQYF
>NA|few|TRBJ1-6|TRBV18
TGTGCCAGCTCACAGGGACAAAACTCACCCCTCCACTTT
CASSQGQNSPLHF
>NA|NA|TRBJ1-1|TRBV5-1
TGCGCCAGCAGCTTCAGGGAGATGAACACTGAAGCTTTCTTT
CASSFREMNTEAFF
>TRBD1|NA|TRBJ1-1|TRBV6-5
TGTGCCAGCAGTCACAGACAGGGGCGAAAACCTGAAGCTTTCTTT
CASSHRQGRKPEAFF
>NA|NA|TRBJ2-2|TRBV6-1
TGTGCCAGGGGATCCTCGAACACCGGGGAGCTGTTTTTT
CARGSSNTGELFF
>TRBD2|NA|TRBJ2-7|TRBV7-9
TGTGCCAGCAGCTTAGGAGTGACTAGCAGCCACGAGCAGTACTTC
CASSLGVTSSHEQYF
>NA|NA|TRBJ1-1|TRBV29-1
TGCAGCGTTGAAACTGAAGCTTTCTTT
CSVETEAFF